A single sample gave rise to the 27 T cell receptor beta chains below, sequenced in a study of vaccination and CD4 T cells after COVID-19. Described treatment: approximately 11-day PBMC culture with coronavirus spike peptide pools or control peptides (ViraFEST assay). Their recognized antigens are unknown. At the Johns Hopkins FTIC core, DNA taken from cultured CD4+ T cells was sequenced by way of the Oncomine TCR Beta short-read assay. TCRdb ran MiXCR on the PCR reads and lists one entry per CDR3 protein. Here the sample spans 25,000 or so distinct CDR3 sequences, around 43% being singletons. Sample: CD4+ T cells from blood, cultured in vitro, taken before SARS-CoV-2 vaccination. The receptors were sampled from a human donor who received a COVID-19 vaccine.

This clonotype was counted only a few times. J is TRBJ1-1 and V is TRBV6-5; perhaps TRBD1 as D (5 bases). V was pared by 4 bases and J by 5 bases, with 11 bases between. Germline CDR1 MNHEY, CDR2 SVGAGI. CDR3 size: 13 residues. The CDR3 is CASSLAGWTEAFF. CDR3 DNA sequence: TGTGCCAGCAGTTTGGCAGGGTGGACTGAAGCTTTCTTT.

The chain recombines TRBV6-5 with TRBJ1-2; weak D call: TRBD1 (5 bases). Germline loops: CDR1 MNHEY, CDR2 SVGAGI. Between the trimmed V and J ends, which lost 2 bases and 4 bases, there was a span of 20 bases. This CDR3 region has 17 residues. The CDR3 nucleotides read TGTGCCAGCAGTTACCAAACCGGGGCAGGTTTCTCCTATGGCTACACCTTC. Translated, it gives CASSYQTGAGFSYGYTF.

CDR3 loop: CASSKGPLRKGGTF. As DNA, the CDR3 is TGTGCCAGCAGCAAAGGCCCACTGAGGAAGGGAGGCACCTTC. This sequence joins TRBV21-1 and TRBJ1-2. TRBV21-1 is classified as a pseudogene. CDR3 size: 14 residues.

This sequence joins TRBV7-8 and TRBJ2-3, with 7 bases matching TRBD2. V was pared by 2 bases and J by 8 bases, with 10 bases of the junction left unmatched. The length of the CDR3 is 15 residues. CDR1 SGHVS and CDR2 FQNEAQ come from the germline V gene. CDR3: CASSLRGASGPTQYF. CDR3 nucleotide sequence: TGTGCCAGCAGCTTAAGAGGCGCTAGCGGCCCTACGCAGTATTTT. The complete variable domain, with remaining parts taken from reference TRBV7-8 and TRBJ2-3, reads GAGVSQSPRYKVAKRGQDVALRCDPISGHVSLFWYQQALGQGPEFLTYFQNEAQLDKSGLPSDRFFAERPEGSVSTLKIQRTQQEDSAVYLCASSLRGASGPTQYFGPGTRLTVL.

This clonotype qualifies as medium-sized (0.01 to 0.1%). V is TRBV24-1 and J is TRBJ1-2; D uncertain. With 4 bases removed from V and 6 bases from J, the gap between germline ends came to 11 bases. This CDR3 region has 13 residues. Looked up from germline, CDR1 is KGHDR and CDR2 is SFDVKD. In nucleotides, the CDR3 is TGTGCCACCAGTGAGATAGGGTTCGATGGCTACACCTTC. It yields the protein CATSEIGFDGYTF.

The CDR3 here is CASRNDRGSNQPQHF. DNA of the CDR3: TGTGCCAGCAGGAATGACAGGGGGAGCAATCAGCCCCAGCATTTT. The chain employs TRBV2 and TRBJ1-5; 9 bases align to TRBD1. J lost 1 base, V lost 6 bases, and 4 bases had no gene match. Germline V gene sequence: CDR1 SNHLY, CDR2 FYNNEI. The CDR3 is 15 residues long.

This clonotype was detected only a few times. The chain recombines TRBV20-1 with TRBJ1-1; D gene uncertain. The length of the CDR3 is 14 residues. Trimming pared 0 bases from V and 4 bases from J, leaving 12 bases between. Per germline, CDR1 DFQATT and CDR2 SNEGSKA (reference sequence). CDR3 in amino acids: CSARDNRWGTEAFF. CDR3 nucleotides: TGCAGTGCTAGAGATAACCGGTGGGGCACTGAAGCTTTCTTT.

CDR3 amino acids: CSAREGGGLSPLHF. In nucleotides, the CDR3 is TGCAGTGCTAGAGAGGGAGGGGGCCTTTCACCCCTCCACTTT. This chain uses TRBV20-1 with TRBJ1-6; 7 nucleotides align to TRBD1. The CDR3 extends over 14 amino acids. After removal of 0 bases from V and 9 bases from J, the junction contained 5 bases not matched to a gene. CDR1 and CDR2 from the germline V gene are DFQATT and SNEGSKA (reference sequence).

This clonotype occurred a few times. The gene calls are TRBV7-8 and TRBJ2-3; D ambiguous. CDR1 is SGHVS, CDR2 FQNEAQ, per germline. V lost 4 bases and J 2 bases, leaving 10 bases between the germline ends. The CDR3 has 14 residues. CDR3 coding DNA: TGTGCCAGCAGCTCCACCCGCCTCACAGATACGCAGTATTTT. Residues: CASSSTRLTDTQYF.

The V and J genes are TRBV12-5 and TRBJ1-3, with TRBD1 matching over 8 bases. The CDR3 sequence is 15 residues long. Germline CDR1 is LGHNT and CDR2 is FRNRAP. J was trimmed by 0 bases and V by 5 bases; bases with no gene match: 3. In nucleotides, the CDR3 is TGTGCTAGTGGTAAAACAGGGGGCTCTGGAAACACCATATATTTT. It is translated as CASGKTGGSGNTIYF.

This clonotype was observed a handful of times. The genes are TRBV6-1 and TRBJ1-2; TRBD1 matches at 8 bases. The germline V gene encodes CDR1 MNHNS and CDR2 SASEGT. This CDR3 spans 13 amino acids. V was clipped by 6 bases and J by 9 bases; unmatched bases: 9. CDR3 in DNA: TGTGCCAGCAGGGCCACAGGGGGATTGAGCTACACCTTC. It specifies CASRATGGLSYTF.

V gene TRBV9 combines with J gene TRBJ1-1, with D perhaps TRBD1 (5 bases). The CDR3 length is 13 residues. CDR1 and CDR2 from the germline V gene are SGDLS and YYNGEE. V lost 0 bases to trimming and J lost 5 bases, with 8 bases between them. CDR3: CASSVARQTEAFF. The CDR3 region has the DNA TGTGCCAGCAGCGTAGCCAGACAGACTGAAGCTTTCTTT.

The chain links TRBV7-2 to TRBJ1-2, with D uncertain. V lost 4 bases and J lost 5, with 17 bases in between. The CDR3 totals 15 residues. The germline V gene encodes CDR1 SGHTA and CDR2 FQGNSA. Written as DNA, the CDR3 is TGTGCCAGCAGCTACTCGGGCCGGGCACCTTATGGCTACACCTTC. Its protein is CASSYSGRAPYGYTF.

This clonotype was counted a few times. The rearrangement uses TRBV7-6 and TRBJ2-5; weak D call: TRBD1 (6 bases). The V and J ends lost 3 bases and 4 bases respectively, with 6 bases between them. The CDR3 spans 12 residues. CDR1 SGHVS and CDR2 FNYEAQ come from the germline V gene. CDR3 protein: CASSFRGETQYF. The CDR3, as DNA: TGTGCCAGCAGCTTCAGGGGAGAGACCCAGTACTTC.

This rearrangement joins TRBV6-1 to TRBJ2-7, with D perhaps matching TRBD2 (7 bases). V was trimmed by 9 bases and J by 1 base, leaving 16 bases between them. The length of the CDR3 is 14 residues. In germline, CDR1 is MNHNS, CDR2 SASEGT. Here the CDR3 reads CASGRDMASYEQYF. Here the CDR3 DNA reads TGTGCCAGTGGGAGGGACATGGCTTCCTACGAGCAGTACTTC.

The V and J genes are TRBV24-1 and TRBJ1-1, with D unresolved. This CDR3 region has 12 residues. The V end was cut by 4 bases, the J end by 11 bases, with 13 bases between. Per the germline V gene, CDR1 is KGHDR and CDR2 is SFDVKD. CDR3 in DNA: TGTGCCACCAGTGACCCTCACACGCCGGCTTTCTTT. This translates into CATSDPHTPAFF.

CDR3: CATSRAPRRGGLETQYF. The CDR3 bases are TGTGCCACCAGCAGAGCGCCTCGGCGGGGGGGCCTCGAGACCCAGTACTTC. V gene TRBV15 combines with J gene TRBJ2-5, with 9 bases that match TRBD2. V lost 1 base and J lost 5; bases outside the gene matches: 11. Germline CDR1 is LNHNV and CDR2 is YYDKDF (reference sequence). This CDR3 contains 17 residues.

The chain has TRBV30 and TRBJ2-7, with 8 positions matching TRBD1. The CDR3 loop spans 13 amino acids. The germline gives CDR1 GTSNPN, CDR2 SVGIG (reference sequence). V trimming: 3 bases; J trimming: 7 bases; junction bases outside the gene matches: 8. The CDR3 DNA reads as TGTGCCTGGAGGATACAGGGGGTAGGGGAGCAGTACTTC. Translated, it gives CAWRIQGVGEQYF.

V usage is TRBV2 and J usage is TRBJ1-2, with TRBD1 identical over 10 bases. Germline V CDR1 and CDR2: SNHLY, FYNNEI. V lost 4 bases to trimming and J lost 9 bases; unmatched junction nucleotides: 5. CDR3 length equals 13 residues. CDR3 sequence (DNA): TGTGCCAGCAGTGCCGGGACAGGGGCTCGCTACACCTTC. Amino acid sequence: CASSAGTGARYTF.

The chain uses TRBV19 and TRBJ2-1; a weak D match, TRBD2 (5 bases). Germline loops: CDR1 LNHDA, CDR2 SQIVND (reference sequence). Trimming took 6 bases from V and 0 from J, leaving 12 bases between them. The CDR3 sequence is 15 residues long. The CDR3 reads CASSVRDNSYNEQFF. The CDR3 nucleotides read TGTGCCAGTAGCGTCCGGGATAACTCCTACAATGAGCAGTTCTTC. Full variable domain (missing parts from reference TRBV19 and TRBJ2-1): DGGITQSPKYLFRKEGQNVTLSCEQNLNHDAMYWYRQDPGQGLRLIYYSQIVNDFQKGDIAEGYSVSREKKESFPLTVTSAQKNPTAFYLCASSVRDNSYNEQFFGPGTRLTVL.

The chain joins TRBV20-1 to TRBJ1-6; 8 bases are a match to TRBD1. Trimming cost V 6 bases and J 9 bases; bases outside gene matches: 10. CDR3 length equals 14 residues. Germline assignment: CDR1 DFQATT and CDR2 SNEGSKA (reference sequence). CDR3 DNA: TGCAGTGCCCAGACAGGGGATCCGGGTTCACCCCTCCACTTT. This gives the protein CSAQTGDPGSPLHF.

In nucleotides, the CDR3 is TGCGCCAGCAGCCAAGATTCACGGACTGAAGCTTTCTTT. As protein: CASSQDSRTEAFF. V and J are TRBV4-1 and TRBJ1-1, with D unresolved. V dropped 0 bases and J dropped 5 bases, with 7 bases sitting between them. The CDR3 spans 13 residues. Per germline, CDR1 MGHRA and CDR2 YSYEKL.

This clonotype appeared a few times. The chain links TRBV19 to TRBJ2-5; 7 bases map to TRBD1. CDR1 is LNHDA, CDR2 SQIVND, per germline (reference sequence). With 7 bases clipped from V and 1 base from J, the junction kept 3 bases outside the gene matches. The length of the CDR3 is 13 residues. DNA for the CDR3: TGTGCCAGTAAAAGGACAGGCCAAGAGACCCAGTACTTC. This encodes CASKRTGQETQYF.

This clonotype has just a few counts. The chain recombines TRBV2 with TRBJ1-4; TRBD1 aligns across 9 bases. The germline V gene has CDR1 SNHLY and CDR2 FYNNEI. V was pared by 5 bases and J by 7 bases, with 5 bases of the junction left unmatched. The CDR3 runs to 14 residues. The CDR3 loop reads CASSKQGAGEKLFF. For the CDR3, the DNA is TGTGCCAGCAGTAAACAGGGGGCCGGTGAAAAACTGTTTTTT.

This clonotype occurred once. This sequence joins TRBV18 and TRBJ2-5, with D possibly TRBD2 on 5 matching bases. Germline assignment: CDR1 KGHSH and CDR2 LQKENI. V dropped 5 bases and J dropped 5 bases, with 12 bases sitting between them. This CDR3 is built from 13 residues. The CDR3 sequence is CASSEGTWETQYF. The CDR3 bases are TGTGCCAGCTCAGAGGGCACCTGGGAGACCCAGTACTTC.

This chain's CDR3 is CASSGTGGVRSPLHF. The CDR3 DNA is TGTGCCAGCAGCGGAACAGGGGGCGTGAGGTCACCCCTCCACTTT. The V and J genes are TRBV9 and TRBJ1-6; TRBD1 agrees at 9 bases. Per germline, CDR1 SGDLS and CDR2 YYNGEE. V shed 3 bases and J 10 bases; nucleotides not matched to a gene: 8. The CDR3 loop spans 15 amino acids.

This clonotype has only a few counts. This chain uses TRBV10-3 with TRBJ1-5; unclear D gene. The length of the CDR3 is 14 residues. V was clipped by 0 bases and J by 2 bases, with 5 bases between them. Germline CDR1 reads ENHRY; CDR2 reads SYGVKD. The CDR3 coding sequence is TGTGCCATCAGTGAGTCAAGGGGCAATCAGCCCCAGCATTTT. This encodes CAISESRGNQPQHF.